A selection of T cell receptor beta chains follows, all from one sample in a study of Tregs in tolerant kidney transplant recipients. These receptors have no known antigen. The data were produced by immunoSEQ multiplex PCR, yet TCRdb's version contains in-frame clones alone and is incomplete. The sample contains roughly 40,000 clones, about 95% of which appear only once. The sample consisted of Tregs from blood cultured with allogeneic cells. Source of these receptors: a human donor in good health. Both conserved end residues are part of each CDR3. The order of the fields is V gene, J gene, CDR3 length, D gene, clone size, CDR3 DNA, CDR3 protein. A D gene is named only where the DNA matches it firmly. Only some rows state a clone size, as once, few, many or a class for expanded clones.

v_call: TRBV6-4; j_call: TRBJ1-2; cdr3_length: 12; d_call: -; clone_size: -; cdr3_nt: TGTGCCAGCAGTGACAGGAACTATGGCTACACCTTC; cdr3_aa: CASSDRNYGYTF
v_call: TRBV11-2; j_call: TRBJ2-1; cdr3_length: 13; d_call: -; clone_size: -; cdr3_nt: TGTGCCAGCAGCAGGGGAGGGGGCGATGAGCAGTTCTTC; cdr3_aa: CASSRGGGDEQFF
v_call: TRBV6-6; j_call: TRBJ2-7; cdr3_length: 15; d_call: -; clone_size: once; cdr3_nt: TGTGCCAGCAGTTACGGACCCCATTCGGGGTACGAGCAGTACTTC; cdr3_aa: CASSYGPHSGYEQYF
v_call: TRBV6-1; j_call: TRBJ1-4; cdr3_length: 12; d_call: -; clone_size: -; cdr3_nt: TGTGCCAGCAGTGAACCGGGGCCAAAACTGTTTTTT; cdr3_aa: CASSEPGPKLFF
v_call: TRBV2; j_call: TRBJ1-5; cdr3_length: 15; d_call: TRBD1; clone_size: -; cdr3_nt: TGTGCCAGCACCCGAAGGGGACAGAGCAATCAGCCCCAGCATTTT; cdr3_aa: CASTRRGQSNQPQHF
v_call: TRBV14; j_call: TRBJ2-7; cdr3_length: 14; d_call: TRBD2; clone_size: -; cdr3_nt: TGTGCCAGCAGTCATAGCGGGAGTTGCTACGAGCAGTACTTC; cdr3_aa: CASSHSGSCYEQYF
v_call: TRBV7-9; j_call: TRBJ2-3; cdr3_length: 11; d_call: -; clone_size: -; cdr3_nt: TGTGCCAGCAGCTTAACTGATACGCAGTATTTT; cdr3_aa: CASSLTDTQYF
v_call: TRBV9; j_call: TRBJ2-1; cdr3_length: 20; d_call: TRBD2; clone_size: few; cdr3_nt: TGTGCCAGCAGCGTAGGTCTAGGACTAGCGGGGTCAAGCTCCTACAATGAGCAGTTCTTC; cdr3_aa: CASSVGLGLAGSSSYNEQFF
v_call: TRBV15; j_call: TRBJ1-3; cdr3_length: 18; d_call: -; clone_size: -; cdr3_nt: TGTGCCACCAGCAGAGCTCTCGGACAGATTAGTCACTTGGACACCATATATTTT; cdr3_aa: CATSRALGQISHLDTIYF
v_call: TRBV19; j_call: TRBJ2-6; cdr3_length: 15; d_call: -; clone_size: -; cdr3_nt: TGTGCCAGTAGTATAGGGGGAATCAGGGCCAACGTCCTGACTTTC; cdr3_aa: CASSIGGIRANVLTF
v_call: TRBV7-3; j_call: TRBJ2-3; cdr3_length: 18; d_call: TRBD2; clone_size: -; cdr3_nt: TGTGCCAGCAGCCCCCGGCGTATAGCGGGGGGGATTTCAGATACGCAGTATTTT; cdr3_aa: CASSPRRIAGGISDTQYF
v_call: TRBV28; j_call: TRBJ2-3; cdr3_length: 14; d_call: TRBD1; clone_size: -; cdr3_nt: TGTGCCAGCATATCAGGGGGCATTGGAGATACGCAGTATTTT; cdr3_aa: CASISGGIGDTQYF
v_call: TRBV11-3; j_call: TRBJ2-5; cdr3_length: 13; d_call: TRBD2; clone_size: -; cdr3_nt: TGTGCCAGCAGCCCGGGAGGATTCGAGACCCAGTACTTC; cdr3_aa: CASSPGGFETQYF
v_call: TRBV19; j_call: TRBJ2-7; cdr3_length: 14; d_call: -; clone_size: -; cdr3_nt: TGTGCCAGTAGACCCACCATATCGTCCTACGAGCAGTACTTC; cdr3_aa: CASRPTISSYEQYF
v_call: TRBV30; j_call: TRBJ2-1; cdr3_length: 13; d_call: TRBD2; clone_size: -; cdr3_nt: TGTGCCGGAACCGGGAGGCGCTACAATGAGCAGTTCTTC; cdr3_aa: CAGTGRRYNEQFF
v_call: TRBV2; j_call: TRBJ1-5; cdr3_length: 15; d_call: -; clone_size: once; cdr3_nt: TGTGCCAGCAGTGTCCAGGGGTATGGCAATCAGCCCCAGCATTTT; cdr3_aa: CASSVQGYGNQPQHF
v_call: TRBV30; j_call: TRBJ1-3; cdr3_length: 17; d_call: -; clone_size: -; cdr3_nt: TGTGCCGGAGGGCGGACACCAACCGTTTTCTCTGGAAACACCATATATTTT; cdr3_aa: CAGGRTPTVFSGNTIYF
v_call: TRBV6-5; j_call: TRBJ2-1; cdr3_length: 14; d_call: TRBD1; clone_size: -; cdr3_nt: TGTGCCAGCAGTTACGGCGGACAGGTCAATGAGCAGTTCTTC; cdr3_aa: CASSYGGQVNEQFF
v_call: TRBV29-1; j_call: TRBJ2-7; cdr3_length: 13; d_call: TRBD2; clone_size: -; cdr3_nt: TGCAGCGCCGCCGGGACTACCAAGTCCGAGCAGTACTTC; cdr3_aa: CSAAGTTKSEQYF
v_call: TRBV6-5; j_call: TRBJ2-7; cdr3_length: 16; d_call: -; clone_size: -; cdr3_nt: TGTGCCAGCAGTTTCAATCTAATAGGGGGCTCCTACGAGCAGTACTTC; cdr3_aa: CASSFNLIGGSYEQYF
v_call: TRBV2; j_call: TRBJ2-2; cdr3_length: 14; d_call: TRBD1; clone_size: -; cdr3_nt: TGTGCCAGCCAGACAGGGGCTCGCACCGGGGAGCTGTTTTTT; cdr3_aa: CASQTGARTGELFF
v_call: TRBV5-4; j_call: TRBJ1-1; cdr3_length: 13; d_call: -; clone_size: -; cdr3_nt: TGTGCCAGCAGCGGGGTCGGGGACACTGAAGCTTTCTTT; cdr3_aa: CASSGVGDTEAFF
v_call: TRBV30; j_call: TRBJ1-2; cdr3_length: 10; d_call: -; clone_size: once; cdr3_nt: TGTGCCTGGTATAGCTATGGCTACACCTTC; cdr3_aa: CAWYSYGYTF
v_call: TRBV21-1; j_call: TRBJ1-6; cdr3_length: 18; d_call: -; clone_size: -; cdr3_nt: TGTGCCAGCAGCATGGGACGACCTATCCTGCCTTGTAATTCACCCCTCCACTTT; cdr3_aa: CASSMGRPILPCNSPLHF
v_call: TRBV27; j_call: TRBJ2-7; cdr3_length: 15; d_call: TRBD2; clone_size: -; cdr3_nt: TGTGCCAGCAGCCGACTAGCAAAGAGCTCCTACGAGCAGTACTTC; cdr3_aa: CASSRLAKSSYEQYF
v_call: TRBV5-1; j_call: TRBJ2-2; cdr3_length: 14; d_call: -; clone_size: -; cdr3_nt: TGCGCCAGCAGTCCCCGGCGATACACCGGGGAGCTGTTTTTT; cdr3_aa: CASSPRRYTGELFF
v_call: TRBV18; j_call: TRBJ1-1; cdr3_length: 16; d_call: -; clone_size: -; cdr3_nt: TGTGCCAGCTCACCCACACCTGGATCATTGAACACTGAAGCTTTCTTT; cdr3_aa: CASSPTPGSLNTEAFF
v_call: TRBV6-4; j_call: TRBJ2-2; cdr3_length: 13; d_call: -; clone_size: -; cdr3_nt: TGTGCCAGCAGGCAGGTCCCCACCGGGGAGCTGTTTTTT; cdr3_aa: CASRQVPTGELFF
v_call: TRBV27; j_call: TRBJ1-3; cdr3_length: 16; d_call: -; clone_size: -; cdr3_nt: TGTGCCAGCAGCCCCACAGGGACTCGCTCTGGAAACACCATATATTTT; cdr3_aa: CASSPTGTRSGNTIYF
v_call: TRBV30; j_call: TRBJ1-1; cdr3_length: 13; d_call: -; clone_size: -; cdr3_nt: TGTGCCTGGAGACTCAGGGGAGGAACTGAAGCTTTCTTT; cdr3_aa: CAWRLRGGTEAFF
v_call: TRBV19; j_call: TRBJ2-2; cdr3_length: 16; d_call: -; clone_size: once; cdr3_nt: TGTGCCAGTAGTATGGGCAGGGGACATTACACCGGGGAGCTGTTTTTT; cdr3_aa: CASSMGRGHYTGELFF
v_call: TRBV6-1; j_call: TRBJ2-3; cdr3_length: 13; d_call: -; clone_size: -; cdr3_nt: TGTGCCAGCAGAGATCACCAAATAGATACGCAGTATTTT; cdr3_aa: CASRDHQIDTQYF
v_call: TRBV6-6; j_call: TRBJ2-7; cdr3_length: 15; d_call: -; clone_size: -; cdr3_nt: TGTGCCAGCAGGCCAGACAGAGTCGCGAGCACCGAGCAGTACTTC; cdr3_aa: CASRPDRVASTEQYF
v_call: TRBV6-1; j_call: TRBJ1-5; cdr3_length: 15; d_call: -; clone_size: -; cdr3_nt: TGTGCCAGCAGACAACCGGGACGGTACAATCAGCCCCAGCATTTT; cdr3_aa: CASRQPGRYNQPQHF
v_call: TRBV7-9; j_call: TRBJ2-7; cdr3_length: 13; d_call: TRBD1; clone_size: -; cdr3_nt: TGTGCCACCCGGGACAGGGGGCCAGGCGAGCAGTACTTC; cdr3_aa: CATRDRGPGEQYF
v_call: TRBV5-4; j_call: TRBJ2-1; cdr3_length: 16; d_call: -; clone_size: -; cdr3_nt: TGTGCCAGCAGCTTGGGGGCAGGGAGCTCCTACAATGAGCAGTTCTTC; cdr3_aa: CASSLGAGSSYNEQFF
v_call: TRBV6-6; j_call: TRBJ1-4; cdr3_length: 16; d_call: TRBD1; clone_size: -; cdr3_nt: TGTGCCAGCAGTTACCCTGGACAGGGGGCAAATGAAAAACTGTTTTTT; cdr3_aa: CASSYPGQGANEKLFF
v_call: TRBV14; j_call: TRBJ1-1; cdr3_length: 15; d_call: -; clone_size: -; cdr3_nt: TGTGCCAGCAGCCAAGCGCGAGTGATGAACACTGAAGCTTTCTTT; cdr3_aa: CASSQARVMNTEAFF
v_call: TRBV18; j_call: TRBJ1-1; cdr3_length: 14; d_call: -; clone_size: -; cdr3_nt: TGTGCCAGCTCACCTGCGGGGGGGGGCACTGAAGCTTTCTTT; cdr3_aa: CASSPAGGGTEAFF
v_call: TRBV19; j_call: TRBJ1-1; cdr3_length: 16; d_call: TRBD1; clone_size: -; cdr3_nt: TGTGCCAGTAGTATAGGTAGGGGGCGATTCAAATCTGAAGCTTTCTTT; cdr3_aa: CASSIGRGRFKSEAFF
v_call: TRBV7-3; j_call: TRBJ2-3; cdr3_length: 15; d_call: TRBD2; clone_size: -; cdr3_nt: TGTGCCAGCAGCGTTACGGGACTAGCGGGGGATACGCAGTATTTT; cdr3_aa: CASSVTGLAGDTQYF
v_call: TRBV6-5; j_call: TRBJ2-7; cdr3_length: 15; d_call: TRBD2; clone_size: once; cdr3_nt: TGTGCCAGCAGCCGTGGCCGGGAGGCTTCCTACGAGCAGTACTTC; cdr3_aa: CASSRGREASYEQYF
v_call: TRBV4-1; j_call: TRBJ2-3; cdr3_length: 16; d_call: TRBD2; clone_size: -; cdr3_nt: TGCGCCAGCAGCCACAGACTTAGCGGGACCTCAGATACGCAGTATTTT; cdr3_aa: CASSHRLSGTSDTQYF
v_call: TRBV6-6; j_call: TRBJ1-5; cdr3_length: 15; d_call: TRBD1; clone_size: -; cdr3_nt: TGTGCCAGCAGTTCGCCGACAGGGCCCGTTGGGCCCCAGCATTTT; cdr3_aa: CASSSPTGPVGPQHF